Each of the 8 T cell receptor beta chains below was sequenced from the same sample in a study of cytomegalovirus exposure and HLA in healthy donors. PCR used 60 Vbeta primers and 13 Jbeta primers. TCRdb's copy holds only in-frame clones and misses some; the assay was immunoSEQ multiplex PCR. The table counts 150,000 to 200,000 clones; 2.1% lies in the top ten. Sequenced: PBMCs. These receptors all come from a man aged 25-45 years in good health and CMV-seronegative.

The CDR3 coding sequence is TGCGCCAGCAGCGGGAGAAATTGGGGAAACAATGAGCAGTTCTTC. As protein: CASSGRNWGNNEQFF. This rearrangement joins TRBV5-1 to TRBJ2-1; perhaps TRBD2 as D (5 bases). The V gene lost 4 bases and the J gene lost 5 bases, with 16 bases spanning the gap. CDR3 length: 15 residues. Germline loops: CDR1 SGHRS, CDR2 YFSETQ.

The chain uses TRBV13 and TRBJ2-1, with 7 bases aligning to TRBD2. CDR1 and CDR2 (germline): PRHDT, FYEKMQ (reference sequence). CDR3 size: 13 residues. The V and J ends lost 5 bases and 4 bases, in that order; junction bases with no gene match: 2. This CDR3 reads CASSRGGYNEQFF. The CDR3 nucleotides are TGTGCCAGCAGCCGGGGAGGGTACAATGAGCAGTTCTTC.

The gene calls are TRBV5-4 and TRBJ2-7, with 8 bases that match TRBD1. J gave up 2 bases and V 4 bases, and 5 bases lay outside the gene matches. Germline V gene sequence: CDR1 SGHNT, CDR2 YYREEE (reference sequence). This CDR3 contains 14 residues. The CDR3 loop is CASSTSGGAYEQYF. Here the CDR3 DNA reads TGTGCCAGCAGCACCTCAGGGGGCGCCTACGAGCAGTACTTC.

The CDR3 DNA reads as TGTGCCAGTAGTACCCTATTAGATAGCAATCAGCCCCAGCATTTT. Translation gives CASSTLLDSNQPQHF. The rearrangement uses TRBV19 and TRBJ1-5; no definite D call. The CDR3 contains 15 residues. Germline CDR1 reads LNHDA; CDR2 reads SQIVND (reference sequence). V gave up 4 bases and J gave up 0 bases, with 10 bases separating them.

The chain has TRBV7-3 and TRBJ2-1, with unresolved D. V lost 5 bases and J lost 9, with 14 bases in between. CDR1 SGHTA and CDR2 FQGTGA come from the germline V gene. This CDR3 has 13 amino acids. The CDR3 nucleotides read TGTGCCAGCAGCCCCTTCTCCCGAGGTGAGCAGTTCTTC. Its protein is CASSPFSRGEQFF.

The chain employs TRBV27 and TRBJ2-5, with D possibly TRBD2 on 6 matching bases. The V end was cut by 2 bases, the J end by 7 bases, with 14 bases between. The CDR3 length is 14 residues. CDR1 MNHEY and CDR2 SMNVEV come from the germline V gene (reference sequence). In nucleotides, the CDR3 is TGTGCCAGCAGTTTAGCGGGACCTGGGGGGACCCAGTACTTC. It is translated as CASSLAGPGGTQYF.

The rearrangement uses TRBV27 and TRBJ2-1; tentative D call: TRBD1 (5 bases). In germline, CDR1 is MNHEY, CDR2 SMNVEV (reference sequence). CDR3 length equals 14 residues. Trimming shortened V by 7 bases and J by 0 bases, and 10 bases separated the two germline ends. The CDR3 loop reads CASTRQSSYNEQFF. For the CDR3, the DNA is TGTGCCAGCACTCGACAGAGCTCCTACAATGAGCAGTTCTTC.

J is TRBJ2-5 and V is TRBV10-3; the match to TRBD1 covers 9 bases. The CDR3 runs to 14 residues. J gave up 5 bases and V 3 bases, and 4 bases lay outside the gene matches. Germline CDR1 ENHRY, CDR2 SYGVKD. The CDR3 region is CAISDGTGSETQYF. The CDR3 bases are TGTGCCATCAGTGACGGGACAGGGTCGGAGACCCAGTACTTC.